One sample yielded the 22 T cell receptor beta chains listed below, sequenced in a study of vaccination and CD4 T cells after COVID-19. The treatment: roughly 10-day PBMC culture with coronavirus spike peptide pools or control peptides (ViraFEST assay). The study sequenced cultured CD4+ T cell DNA using the Oncomine TCR Beta short-read assay. Each CDR3 protein gets one entry after TCRdb re-called the PCR reads with MiXCR. This sample has about 19,000 distinct CDR3 sequences, with 38% found just once. Antigens for these TCRs are unknown. Sequencing input: cultured CD4+ T cells from blood. These receptors were collected from a human donor with COVID-19.

This chain links TRBV5-4 with TRBJ1-2; TRBD1 might be the D (5 bases). CDR3 length equals 15 residues. Germline CDR1 and CDR2: SGHNT and YYREEE (reference sequence). V was cut by 4 bases and J by 12 bases, with 25 bases left in between. The CDR3 is CASSLTAPGPPHDTF. The DNA of the CDR3 is TGTGCCAGCAGCCTAACTGCCCCGGGACCCCCGCACGACACCTTC.

The chain links TRBV5-4 to TRBJ2-5; D may be TRBD1 or TRBD2 (5 bases each). The CDR3 has 15 residues. The V end was cut by 0 bases, the J end by 1 base, with 10 bases between. Germline CDR1 and CDR2: SGHNT and YYREEE (reference sequence). CDR3 amino acids: CASSLGGVSQETQYF. Written as DNA, the CDR3 is TGTGCCAGCAGCTTGGGAGGGGTAAGCCAAGAGACCCAGTACTTC.

This clonotype was counted only a few times. The chain joins TRBV30 to TRBJ1-5; D is perhaps TRBD1 (5 bases). Germline assignment: CDR1 GTSNPN and CDR2 SVGIG (reference sequence). V shed 2 bases and J shed 5 bases, with 10 bases lying between them. This CDR3 region has 13 residues. The CDR3 DNA is TGTGCCTGGAGTCCTGGGGGAGATCAGCCCCAGCATTTT. This sequence encodes CAWSPGGDQPQHF.

This chain uses TRBV29-1 with TRBJ1-1, with 10 bases aligning to TRBD1. Germline assignment: CDR1 SQVTM and CDR2 ANQGSEA. The V and J ends lost 7 bases and 3 bases, in that order; junction bases with no gene match: 5. This CDR3 spans 13 amino acids. Written as DNA, the CDR3 is TGCAGCGGGGTGACAGGGGGCGACACTGAAGCTTTCTTT. Translation: CSGVTGGDTEAFF. The whole variable domain, remainder taken from reference TRBV29-1 and TRBJ1-1, is SAVISQKPSRDICQRGTSLTIQCQVDSQVTMMFWYRQQPGQSLTLIATANQGSEATYESGFVIDKFPISRPNLTFSTLTVSNMSPEDSSIYLCSGVTGGDTEAFFGQGTRLTVV.

V gene TRBV2 combines with J gene TRBJ1-1; D is uncertain. V lost 3 bases and J lost 4, with 15 bases in between. CDR1 and CDR2 (germline): SNHLY, FYNNEI. The CDR3 has 15 residues. The CDR3 spells CASSDSPRRGTEAFF. The CDR3 bases are TGTGCCAGCAGTGATAGCCCACGACGGGGCACTGAAGCTTTCTTT.

The chain is built from TRBV18 and TRBJ1-1, with D maybe TRBD1 (5 bases). V lost 3 bases to trimming and J lost 4 bases, with 12 bases between them. From germline, CDR1 is KGHSH and CDR2 LQKENI. The length of the CDR3 is 14 residues. Here the CDR3 DNA reads TGTGCCAGCTCACCGCTGGGGCAGTCCACTGAAGCTTTCTTT. Translated, it gives CASSPLGQSTEAFF.

There are a few counts of this clonotype. The chain is built from TRBV2 and TRBJ1-2; D perhaps matches TRBD1 (5 bases). Germline V gene data show CDR1 as SNHLY and CDR2 as FYNNEI. The CDR3 runs 13 residues. V lost 4 bases and J 7 bases, leaving 13 bases between the germline ends. CDR3 sequence (DNA): TGTGCCAGCAGTGGGGGACCGCAGGCTGGCTACACCTTC. Residues: CASSGGPQAGYTF.

For the CDR3, the DNA is TGTGCCAGCAGTCCCCCCATGGAGACCCAGTACTTC. This encodes CASSPPMETQYF. V gene TRBV6-2 or TRBV6-3 combines with J gene TRBJ2-5; no clear D gene. Germline CDR1 and CDR2: MNHEY and SVGEGT. Trimming pared 5 bases from V and 5 bases from J, leaving 9 bases between. CDR3 length equals 12 residues.

This sequence joins TRBV9 and TRBJ2-3; 7 positions agree with TRBD1. The V and J ends lost 4 bases and 7 bases, in that order; junction bases with no gene match: 3. CDR3 length: 12 residues. The germline CDR1 and CDR2 sequences are SGDLS and YYNGEE. In DNA form, the CDR3 reads TGTGCCAGCAGCCCACAGGGGAATACGCAGTATTTT. Its translation: CASSPQGNTQYF.

V gene TRBV9 combines with J gene TRBJ1-1; D not certain. The CDR3 totals 14 residues. With 0 bases removed from V and 1 base from J, the gap between germline ends came to 7 bases. Germline-derived CDR1 and CDR2 are SGDLS and YYNGEE. In nucleotides, the CDR3 is TGTGCCAGCAGCGTAGTGGCCGGGAACACTGAAGCTTTCTTT. Amino acid sequence: CASSVVAGNTEAFF.

CDR3 residues: CASQENNQETQYF. The DNA for the CDR3 is TGTGCCAGCCAAGAGAACAACCAAGAGACCCAGTACTTC. This chain connects TRBV12-3 or TRBV12-4 to TRBJ2-5; unclear D gene. This CDR3 has 13 amino acids. V gave up 8 bases and J gave up 0 bases, with 10 bases separating them.

The table lists this clonotype with a few counts. V gene TRBV7-2 combines with J gene TRBJ2-7; perhaps TRBD1 as D (7 bases). The CDR3 consists of 15 residues. V gave up 5 bases and J gave up 0 bases, with 14 bases separating them. Germline V gene lookup returns CDR1 SGHTA and CDR2 FQGNSA. The CDR3 sequence is CASSQGGLSSYEQYF. CDR3 sequence (DNA): TGTGCCAGCAGCCAGGGGGGTCTTAGCTCCTACGAGCAGTACTTC.

The chain couples TRBV6-4 to TRBJ1-2; 7 bases map to TRBD1. The V and J ends lost 2 bases and 3 bases, in that order; junction bases with no gene match: 18. Germline CDR1 and CDR2: MRHNA and SNTAGT. The CDR3 has 19 residues. CDR3 amino acids: CASSDQPSLHWTGHYGYTF. CDR3 sequence (DNA): TGTGCCAGCAGTGACCAACCTTCCCTTCATTGGACAGGCCACTATGGCTACACCTTC.

The CDR3 DNA follows: TGTGCCAGCAGCCCCCCTGGCAGGGCGGACATTCAGTACTTC. It is translated as CASSPPGRADIQYF. J is TRBJ2-4 and V is TRBV7-2, with D perhaps TRBD1 (5 bases). The germline gives CDR1 SGHTA, CDR2 FQGNSA. Trimming pared 5 bases from V and 8 bases from J, leaving 16 bases between. CDR3 length: 14 amino acids.

J is TRBJ1-3 and V is TRBV15; the D is unclear. V lost 3 bases and J lost 0, with 9 bases in between. The V gene's germline CDR1 is LNHNV and CDR2 YYDKDF (reference sequence). The CDR3 is 15 amino acids. The CDR3 DNA reads as TGTGCCACCAGCAGGCTGTTAGCCTCTGGAAACACCATATATTTT. It translates to CATSRLLASGNTIYF.

This clonotype was detected only a few times. The rearrangement links TRBV19 to TRBJ1-2; 9 bases are shared with TRBD1. The junction had 10 bases not matched to a gene; V was cut back by 9 bases and J by 8 bases. Germline CDR1 and CDR2: LNHDA and SQIVND (reference sequence). The CDR3 length is 13 residues. The CDR3 loop reads CASRGQGPVGYTF. CDR3 coding DNA: TGTGCCAGCCGGGGACAGGGCCCGGTCGGCTACACCTTC.

V gene TRBV4-3 combines with J gene TRBJ2-3, with D maybe TRBD2 (6 bases). V lost 1 base to trimming and J lost 6 bases, with 17 bases between them. The CDR3 is made up of 16 amino acids. CDR1 and CDR2 from the germline V gene are LGHNA and YSLEER. The CDR3 reads CASSQAAGTPWDTQYF. CDR3 coding DNA: TGCGCCAGCAGCCAAGCCGCGGGGACTCCGTGGGATACGCAGTATTTT.

The V and J genes are TRBV2 and TRBJ2-7; TRBD1 or TRBD2 may be the D gene (5 bases each). Germline V gene sequence: CDR1 SNHLY, CDR2 FYNNEI. The CDR3 length is 14 residues. V lost 1 base and J lost 9, with 16 bases in between. In nucleotides, the CDR3 is TGTGCCAGCAGTGAAGGAGGGTCCCGGGGCGGGCAGTACTTC. It specifies CASSEGGSRGGQYF. Complete variable domain (other parts from reference TRBV2 and TRBJ2-7): EPEVTQTPSHQVTQMGQEVILRCVPISNHLYFYWYRQILGQKVEFLVSFYNNEISEKSEIFDDQFSVERPDGSNFTLKIRSTKLEDSAMYFCASSEGGSRGGQYFGPGTRLTVT.

The gene calls are TRBV27 and TRBJ1-6, with D perhaps TRBD1 (6 bases). Trimming removed 0 bases at V and 4 bases at J, with 10 bases between. This CDR3 spans 16 amino acids. CDR1 MNHEY and CDR2 SMNVEV come from the germline V gene (reference sequence). CDR3 residues: CASSLSGGPYNSPLHF. The CDR3, as DNA: TGTGCCAGCAGTTTATCGGGGGGCCCTTATAATTCACCCCTCCACTTT.

The chain links TRBV11-2 to TRBJ2-3; 8 positions match TRBD2. The CDR3 loop spans 16 amino acids. Germline-derived CDR1 and CDR2 are SGHAT and FQNNGV. The V segment lost 2 bases and the J segment 1 base; nucleotides outside the gene matches: 5. The CDR3 region is CASSLRSGGRTDTQYF. CDR3 nucleotide sequence: TGTGCCAGCAGCTTACGGAGCGGGGGCCGCACAGATACGCAGTATTTT.

J is TRBJ2-3 and V is TRBV10-1, with a tentative D call TRBD2 (5 bases). Looked up from germline, CDR1 is WNHNN and CDR2 is SYGVQD (reference sequence). The CDR3 has 14 amino acids. V was cut by 8 bases and J by 1 base, with 13 bases left in between. CDR3 DNA: TGCGCCAGCTCGGACTCCCGGCGCACAGATACGCAGTATTTT. Translation gives CASSDSRRTDTQYF.

Only a few counts were recorded for this clonotype. The V gene is TRBV20-1, the J gene TRBJ2-7; no firm D call. The germline gives CDR1 DFQATT, CDR2 SNEGSKA (reference sequence). The CDR3 runs 14 residues. Trimming removed 0 bases at V and 0 bases at J, with 9 bases between. CDR3 loop: CSARDLTASYEQYF. CDR3 DNA sequence: TGCAGTGCTAGAGATCTAACGGCCTCCTACGAGCAGTACTTC.